The 19 T cell receptor beta chains given below trace back to one sample, sequenced in a study of blood T cell repertoires in COVID-19. The method was immunoSEQ multiplex PCR; TCRdb's version includes in-frame clones alone and lacks a portion of them. The data hold around 300,000 clones, with nearly 90% observed a single time. The sample consisted of PBMCs or T cells enriched from blood (not recorded which). The receptors here all came from a woman aged 18-29 years with acute COVID-19.

The V and J genes are TRBV7-8 and TRBJ2-7; possible D gene TRBD2, 5 bases. V lost 5 bases and J 0 bases, leaving 17 bases between the germline ends. The CDR3 runs to 16 residues. Germline CDR1 and CDR2: SGHVS and FQNEAQ. The CDR3 DNA sequence: TGTGCCAGCAGCCCACTAGGTTACGGAACCTCCTACGAGCAGTACTTC. Translation: CASSPLGYGTSYEQYF.

The J gene is TRBJ2-2, the V gene TRBV15, with 10 bases aligning to TRBD2. This CDR3 has 17 amino acids. Germline V gene sequence: CDR1 LNHNV, CDR2 YYDKDF (reference sequence). The trim removed 0 bases at V and 2 bases at J, leaving 3 bases unmatched. The CDR3 reads CATSRDQLAGNTGELFF. CDR3 sequence (DNA): TGTGCCACCAGCAGAGATCAACTAGCGGGAAACACCGGGGAGCTGTTTTTT. Filled out from reference TRBV15 and TRBJ2-2, the complete variable domain reads DAMVIQNPRYQVTQFGKPVTLSCSQTLNHNVMYWYQQKSSQAPKLLFHYYDKDFNNEADTPDNFQSRRPNTSFCFLDIRSPGLGDTAMYLCATSRDQLAGNTGELFFGEGSRLTVL.

This chain uses TRBV6-1 with TRBJ1-1, with 7 bases fitting TRBD1. The CDR3 spans 18 residues. Germline CDR1 is MNHNS and CDR2 is SASEGT. V shed 0 bases and J 0 bases; nucleotides not matched to a gene: 10. The CDR3 DNA follows: TGTGCCAGCAGTGAAGCGCGCAGGGGGACTCTGATGAACACTGAAGCTTTCTTT. It encodes CASSEARRGTLMNTEAFF.

The chain uses TRBV3-1 (or the pseudogene TRBV3-2) and TRBJ2-3; 9 positions match TRBD1. This CDR3 contains 16 residues. CDR1 and CDR2 (germline): LGHDT, YNNKEL (reference sequence). The junction had 8 bases not matched to a gene; V was cut back by 4 bases and J by 3 bases. CDR3 protein: CASSLRDRVFTDTQYF. The CDR3 DNA sequence: TGTGCCAGCAGCCTACGGGACAGGGTTTTTACAGATACGCAGTATTTT.

V is TRBV10-1 and J is TRBJ2-6; tentatively, D is TRBD2 (5 bases). Trimming removed 6 bases at V and 4 bases at J, with 25 bases between. The CDR3 contains 19 residues. Per the germline V gene, CDR1 is WNHNN and CDR2 is SYGVQD (reference sequence). The CDR3, as DNA: TGCGCCAGCAGCGGCCCCCGGGGTCGGGCCTCTCCCGGGGCCAACGTCCTGACTTTC. Translating gives CASSGPRGRASPGANVLTF.

CDR3 DNA: TGTGCCAGCAGTGTGGCTAGCGGGAGGAGTCGCTACGAGCAGTACTTC. Encoded protein: CASSVASGRSRYEQYF. The rearrangement uses TRBV6-4 and TRBJ2-7; 11 bases map to TRBD2. The CDR3 sequence is 16 residues long. V dropped 4 bases and J dropped 3; count of bases not matched to a gene: 8. Looked up from germline, CDR1 is MRHNA and CDR2 is SNTAGT.

The chain combines TRBV18 with TRBJ1-4; weak D call: TRBD1 (6 bases). Germline CDR1 reads KGHSH; CDR2 reads LQKENI. The CDR3 length is 14 residues. Trimming took off 0 bases at V and 6 bases at J, with 8 bases between the two ends. The CDR3 spells CASSPPGAYEKLFF. The CDR3 coding sequence is TGTGCCAGCTCACCACCGGGGGCATATGAAAAACTGTTTTTT.

The rearrangement links TRBV6-2 or TRBV6-3 to TRBJ2-5, with a possible D match to TRBD1 (6 bases). The CDR3 sequence is 16 residues long. Germline V gene data show CDR1 as MNHEY and CDR2 as SVGEGT. Trimming stripped 5 bases from V and 5 bases from J, with 21 bases between. The CDR3 loop reads CASSPPRGGTTETQYF. In DNA, the CDR3 is TGTGCCAGCAGTCCCCCCCGGGGTGGGACAACGGAGACCCAGTACTTC.

The V gene is TRBV18, the J gene TRBJ2-7; TRBD2 matches at 7 bases. CDR1 is KGHSH, CDR2 LQKENI, per germline. CDR3 length: 14 residues. The trim removed 5 bases at V and 1 base at J, leaving 5 bases unmatched. The CDR3 coding sequence is TGTGCCAGCTCAGCTAGCGGAGAGTCCTACGAGCAGTACTTC. It is translated as CASSASGESYEQYF.

The rearrangement links TRBV19 to TRBJ2-5; a weak D match, TRBD1 (6 bases). Trimming pared 3 bases from V and 5 bases from J, leaving 16 bases between. Germline loops: CDR1 LNHDA, CDR2 SQIVND (reference sequence). The CDR3 spans 15 residues. CDR3: CASSMLPQGTETQYF. As DNA, the CDR3 is TGTGCCAGTAGTATGTTGCCCCAGGGGACGGAGACCCAGTACTTC.

The chain couples TRBV18 to TRBJ2-5; TRBD1 aligns across 7 bases. The CDR3 runs to 15 residues. V lost 6 bases and J lost 0; bases outside the gene matches: 7. Germline-derived CDR1 and CDR2 are KGHSH and LQKENI. CDR3 amino acids: CASSRRGTDQETQYF. The CDR3 nucleotides are TGTGCCAGCTCTCGCCGAGGGACAGACCAAGAGACCCAGTACTTC.

The V gene is TRBV4-1, the J gene TRBJ2-7; 11 positions match TRBD2. Per the germline V gene, CDR1 is MGHRA and CDR2 is YSYEKL. V shed 3 bases, J shed 2 bases, and the junction held 9 bases outside the gene matches. The CDR3 extends over 17 amino acids. CDR3 coding DNA: TGCGCCAGCAGCCAGGTGGGGGGACTAGCGGCCACCTACGAGCAGTACTTC. Amino acids: CASSQVGGLAATYEQYF.

The chain has TRBV7-9 and TRBJ2-5; 10 bases map to TRBD2. Germline V gives CDR1 SEHNR, CDR2 FQNEAQ (reference sequence). The trim removed 4 bases at V and 2 bases at J, leaving 10 bases unmatched. The CDR3 loop spans 17 amino acids. The CDR3 loop reads CASSSPQGLATQETQYF. DNA for the CDR3: TGTGCCAGCAGCTCCCCCCAGGGACTAGCGACTCAAGAGACCCAGTACTTC.

This clone appeared a single time. This chain uses TRBV5-5 with TRBJ2-1, with D tentatively TRBD1 (5 bases). The V end lost 0 bases, the J end lost 4 bases, and 14 bases lay between the germline ends. This CDR3 spans 16 amino acids. Germline loops: CDR1 SGHKS, CDR2 YYEKEE (reference sequence). The CDR3 bases are TGTGCCAGCAGCTTGGCCGGCCAGGGTTTATACAATGAGCAGTTCTTC. It specifies CASSLAGQGLYNEQFF.

This chain connects TRBV11-2 to TRBJ1-1; TRBD1 is a possible D gene (6 bases). Trimming pared 2 bases from V and 1 base from J, leaving 11 bases between. This CDR3 is 15 amino acids long. In germline, CDR1 is SGHAT, CDR2 FQNNGV. CDR3 DNA sequence: TGTGCCAGCAGCTTACAGCCCAGGGGGAACACTGAAGCTTTCTTT. Protein: CASSLQPRGNTEAFF.

The V and J genes are TRBV7-9 and TRBJ2-7, with a weak D call TRBD2 (6 bases). The V and J ends lost 7 bases and 5 bases respectively, with 9 bases between them. The CDR3 totals 11 residues. From germline, CDR1 is SEHNR and CDR2 FQNEAQ (reference sequence). CDR3 coding DNA: TGTGCCAGCACTCGCGGGGACGAGCAGTACTTC. This sequence encodes CASTRGDEQYF.

The chain employs TRBV29-1 and TRBJ2-1; TRBD2 aligns across 13 bases. The CDR3 is made up of 14 amino acids. Trimming took 6 bases from V and 9 from J; bases not matched to a gene: 8. The germline gives CDR1 SQVTM, CDR2 ANQGSEA. The CDR3 region is CSVRTSGSSPEQFF. The CDR3 bases are TGCAGCGTGAGGACTAGCGGGAGTTCACCTGAGCAGTTCTTC.

This rearrangement joins TRBV5-1 to TRBJ1-3; D gene unclear. CDR3 size: 13 residues. Trimming removed 0 bases at V and 8 bases at J, with 9 bases between. Looked up from germline, CDR1 is SGHRS and CDR2 is YFSETQ. In DNA form, the CDR3 reads TGCGCCAGCAGCTTGGCAGGCCGCGACACCATATATTTT. Amino acids: CASSLAGRDTIYF.

The V and J genes are TRBV6-5 and TRBJ2-1, with D possibly matching TRBD1 (5 bases). In germline, CDR1 is MNHEY, CDR2 SVGAGI. V was clipped by 4 bases and J by 6 bases, with 16 bases between them. The CDR3 runs to 15 residues. The CDR3, as DNA: TGTGCCAGCAGTTGGGGCCAAAGTGGGTCCAATGAGCAGTTCTTC. It encodes CASSWGQSGSNEQFF.